This T cell receptor beta chain originates from a study of shared clonotypes between healthy human individuals. General study findings and limits: When naive CD4 clonotypes were compared across a handful of donors, roughly 4.9% were shared.

In the case of this clone: Its matching antigen is unknown.

Profiling relied on immunoSEQ multiplex PCR, and the TCRdb table lists in-frame clones only, not all of them. The sample includes roughly 1,800,000 clones, roughly 94% of them seen just once. V gave up 1 base and J gave up 9 bases, with 19 bases separating them. This CDR3 comprises 15 residues. The germline V gene has CDR1 SEHNR and CDR2 FQNEAQ (reference sequence). It was CD45RO-negative cells, positively selected for CCR7, that made up naive CD8 cells, with terminally differentiated effector memory CD45RA+ cells excluded. Sequenced material: naive CD8+ T cells sorted from blood. The V gene is TRBV7-9, the J gene TRBJ2-7, with D maybe TRBD2 (6 bases). The clonotype comes from a man between 18 and 35 years old in good health. CDR3 coding DNA: TGTGCCAGCAGCTTAGAGGCAGGCCAGCTGGGAGGGCAGTACTTC. It encodes CASSLEAGQLGGQYF.